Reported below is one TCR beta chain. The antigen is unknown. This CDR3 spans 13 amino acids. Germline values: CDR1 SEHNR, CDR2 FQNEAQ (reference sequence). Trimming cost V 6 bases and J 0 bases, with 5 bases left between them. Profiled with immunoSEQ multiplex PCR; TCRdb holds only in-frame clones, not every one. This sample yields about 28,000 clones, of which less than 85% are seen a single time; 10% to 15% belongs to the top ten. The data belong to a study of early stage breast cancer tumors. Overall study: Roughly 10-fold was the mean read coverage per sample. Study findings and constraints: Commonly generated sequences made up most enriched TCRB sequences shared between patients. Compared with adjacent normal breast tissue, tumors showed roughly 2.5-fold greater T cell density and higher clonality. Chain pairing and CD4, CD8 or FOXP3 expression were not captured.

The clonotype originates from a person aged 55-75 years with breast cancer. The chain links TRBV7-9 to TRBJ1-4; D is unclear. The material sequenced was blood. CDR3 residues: CASSRATNEKLFF. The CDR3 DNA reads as TGTGCCAGCAGTCGAGCAACTAATGAAAAACTGTTTTTT.